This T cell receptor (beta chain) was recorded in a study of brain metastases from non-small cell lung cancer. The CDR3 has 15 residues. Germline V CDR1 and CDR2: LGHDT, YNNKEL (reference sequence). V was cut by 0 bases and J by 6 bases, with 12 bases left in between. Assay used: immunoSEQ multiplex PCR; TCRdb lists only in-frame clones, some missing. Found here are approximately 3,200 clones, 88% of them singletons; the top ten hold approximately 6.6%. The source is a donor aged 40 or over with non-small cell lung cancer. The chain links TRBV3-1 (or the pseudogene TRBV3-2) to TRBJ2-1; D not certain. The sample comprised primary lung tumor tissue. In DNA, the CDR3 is TGTGCCAGCAGCCAAGATGTGAAAGCCCTCAATGAGCAGTTCTTC. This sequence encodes CASSQDVKALNEQFF.